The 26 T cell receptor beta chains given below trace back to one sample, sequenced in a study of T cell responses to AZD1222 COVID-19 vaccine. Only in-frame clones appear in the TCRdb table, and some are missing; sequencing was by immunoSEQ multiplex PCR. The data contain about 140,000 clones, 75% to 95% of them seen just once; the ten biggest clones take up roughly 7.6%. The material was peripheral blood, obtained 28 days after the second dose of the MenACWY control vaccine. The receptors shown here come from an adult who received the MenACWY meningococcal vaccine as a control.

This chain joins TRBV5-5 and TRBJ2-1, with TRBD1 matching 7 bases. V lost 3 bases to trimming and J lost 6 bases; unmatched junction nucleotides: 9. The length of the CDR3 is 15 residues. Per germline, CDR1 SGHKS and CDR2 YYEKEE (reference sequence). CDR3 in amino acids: CASSWETGSGNEQFF. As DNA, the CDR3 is TGTGCCAGCAGCTGGGAGACAGGGTCTGGCAATGAGCAGTTCTTC.

The CDR3 reads CASSQGSRDTDTQYF. As DNA, the CDR3 is TGCGCCAGCAGCCAAGGATCCAGGGACACAGATACGCAGTATTTT. J is TRBJ2-3 and V is TRBV4-1; possibly TRBD1 for D (5 bases). CDR3 length: 15 residues. Deletions cut 1 base from V and 2 bases from J, with 10 bases between. Germline lookup yields CDR1 MGHRA and CDR2 YSYEKL.

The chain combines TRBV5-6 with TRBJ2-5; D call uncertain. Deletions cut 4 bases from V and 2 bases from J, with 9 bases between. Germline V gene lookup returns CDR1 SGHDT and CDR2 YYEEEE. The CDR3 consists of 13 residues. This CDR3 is CASSLDLQETQYF. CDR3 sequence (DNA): TGTGCCAGCAGCCTCGACTTACAAGAGACCCAGTACTTC.

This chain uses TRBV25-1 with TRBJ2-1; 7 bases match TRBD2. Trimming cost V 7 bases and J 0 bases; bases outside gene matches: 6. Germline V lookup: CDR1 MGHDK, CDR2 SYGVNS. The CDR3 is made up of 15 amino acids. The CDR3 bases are TGTGCCAGCAAGGCGGGCGGGAGCTCCTACAATGAGCAGTTCTTC. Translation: CASKAGGSSYNEQFF.

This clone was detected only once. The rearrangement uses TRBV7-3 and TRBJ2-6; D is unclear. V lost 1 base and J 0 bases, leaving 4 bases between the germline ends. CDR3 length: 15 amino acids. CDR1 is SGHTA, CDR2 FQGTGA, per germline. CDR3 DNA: TGTGCCAGCAGCTTAATTTACTCTGGGGCCAACGTCCTGACTTTC. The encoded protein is CASSLIYSGANVLTF.

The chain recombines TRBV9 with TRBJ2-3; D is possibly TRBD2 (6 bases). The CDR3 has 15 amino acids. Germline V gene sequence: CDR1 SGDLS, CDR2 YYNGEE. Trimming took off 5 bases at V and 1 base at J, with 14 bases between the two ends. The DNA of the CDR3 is TGTGCCAGCAGTCATAGGAGGGCGGGCACAGATACGCAGTATTTT. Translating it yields CASSHRRAGTDTQYF.

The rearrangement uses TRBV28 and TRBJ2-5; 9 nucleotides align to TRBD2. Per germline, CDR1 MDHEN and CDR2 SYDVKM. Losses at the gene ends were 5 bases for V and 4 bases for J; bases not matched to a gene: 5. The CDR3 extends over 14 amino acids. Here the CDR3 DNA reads TGTGCCAGCAGTAAAGCTAGCGGGACAGAGACCCAGTACTTC. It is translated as CASSKASGTETQYF.

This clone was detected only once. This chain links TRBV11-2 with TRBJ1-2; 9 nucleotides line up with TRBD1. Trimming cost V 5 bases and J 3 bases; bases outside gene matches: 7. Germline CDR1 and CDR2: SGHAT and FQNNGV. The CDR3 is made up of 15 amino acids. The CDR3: CASSGRGQGYYGYTF. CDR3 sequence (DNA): TGTGCCAGCAGCGGGAGGGGACAGGGATACTATGGCTACACCTTC.

This CDR3 reads CASSQTSGSYNEQFF. The CDR3 DNA sequence: TGCGCCAGCAGCCAAACTAGCGGGAGTTACAATGAGCAGTTCTTC. This rearrangement joins TRBV4-3 to TRBJ2-1; 11 nucleotides match TRBD2. Losses at the gene ends were 2 bases for V and 4 bases for J; bases not matched to a gene: 1. The CDR3 extends over 15 amino acids. CDR1 is LGHNA and CDR2 is YSLEER in the germline V gene.

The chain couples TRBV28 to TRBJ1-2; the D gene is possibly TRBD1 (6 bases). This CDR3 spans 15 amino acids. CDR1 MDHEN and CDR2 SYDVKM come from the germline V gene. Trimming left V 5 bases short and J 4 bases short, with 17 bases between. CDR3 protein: CASSRINRDPYGYTF. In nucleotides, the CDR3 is TGTGCCAGCAGTAGAATAAACAGGGATCCCTATGGCTACACCTTC.

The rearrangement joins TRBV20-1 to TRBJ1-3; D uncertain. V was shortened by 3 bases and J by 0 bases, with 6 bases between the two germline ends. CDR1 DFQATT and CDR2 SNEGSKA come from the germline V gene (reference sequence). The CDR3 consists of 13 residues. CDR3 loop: CSASAVSGNTIYF. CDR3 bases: TGCAGTGCTAGTGCGGTCTCTGGAAACACCATATATTTT.

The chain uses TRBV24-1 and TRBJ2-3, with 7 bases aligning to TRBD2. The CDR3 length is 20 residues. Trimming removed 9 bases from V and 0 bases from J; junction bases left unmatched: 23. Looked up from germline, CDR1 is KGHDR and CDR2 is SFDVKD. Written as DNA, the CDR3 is TGTGCCACCGGGCCGGGGGGTATCCGTTTAACACCCGCTAGCACAGATACGCAGTATTTT. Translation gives CATGPGGIRLTPASTDTQYF.

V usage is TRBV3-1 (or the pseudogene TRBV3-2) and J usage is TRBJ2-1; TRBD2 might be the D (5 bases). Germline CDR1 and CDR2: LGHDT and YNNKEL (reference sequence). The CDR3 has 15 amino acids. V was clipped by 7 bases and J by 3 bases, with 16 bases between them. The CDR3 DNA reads TGTGCCAGCACCCCCCGTGAAGCGGTCTACAATGAGCAGTTCTTC. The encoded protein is CASTPREAVYNEQFF.

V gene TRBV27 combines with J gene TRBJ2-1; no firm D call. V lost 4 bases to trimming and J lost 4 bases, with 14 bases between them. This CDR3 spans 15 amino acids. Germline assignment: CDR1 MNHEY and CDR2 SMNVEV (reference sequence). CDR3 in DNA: TGTGCCAGCAGTTCCTCGGTGGATCGATACAATGAGCAGTTCTTC. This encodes CASSSSVDRYNEQFF.

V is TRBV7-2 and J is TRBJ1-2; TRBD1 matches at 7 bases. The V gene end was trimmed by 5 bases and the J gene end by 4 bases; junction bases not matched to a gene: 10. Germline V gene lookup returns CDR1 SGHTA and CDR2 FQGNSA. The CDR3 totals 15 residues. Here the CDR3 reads CASSARTGGTYGYTF. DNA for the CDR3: TGTGCCAGCAGCGCTCGGACAGGCGGCACCTATGGCTACACCTTC.

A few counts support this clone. CDR3 sequence: CSVTTRKPTGELFF. In DNA, the CDR3 is TGCAGCGTTACCACCAGGAAACCCACCGGGGAGCTGTTTTTT. The chain combines TRBV29-1 with TRBJ2-2; the D is unclear. The CDR3 spans 14 residues. CDR1 SQVTM and CDR2 ANQGSEA come from the germline V gene. V was cut by 5 bases and J by 4 bases, with 14 bases left in between.

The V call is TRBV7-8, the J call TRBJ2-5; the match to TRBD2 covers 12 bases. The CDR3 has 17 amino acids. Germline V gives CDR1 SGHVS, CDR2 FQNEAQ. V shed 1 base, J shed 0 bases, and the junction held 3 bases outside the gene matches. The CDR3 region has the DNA TGTGCCAGCAGCTTAGGGACTAGCGGGGAGCACCAAGAGACCCAGTACTTC. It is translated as CASSLGTSGEHQETQYF.

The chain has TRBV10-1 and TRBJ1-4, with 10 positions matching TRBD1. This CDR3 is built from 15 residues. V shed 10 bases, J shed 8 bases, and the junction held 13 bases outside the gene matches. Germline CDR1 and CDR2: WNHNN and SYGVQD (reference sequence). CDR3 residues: CATGDRGSAQEKLFF. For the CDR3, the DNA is TGCGCCACCGGGGACAGGGGTTCAGCACAAGAAAAACTGTTTTTT.

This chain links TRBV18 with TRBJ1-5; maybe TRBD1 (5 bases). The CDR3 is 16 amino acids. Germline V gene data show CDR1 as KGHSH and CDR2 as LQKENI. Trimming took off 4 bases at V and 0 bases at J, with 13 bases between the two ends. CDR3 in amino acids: CASSRAGTNSNQPQHF. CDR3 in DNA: TGTGCCAGCTCACGAGCCGGGACGAATAGCAATCAGCCCCAGCATTTT.

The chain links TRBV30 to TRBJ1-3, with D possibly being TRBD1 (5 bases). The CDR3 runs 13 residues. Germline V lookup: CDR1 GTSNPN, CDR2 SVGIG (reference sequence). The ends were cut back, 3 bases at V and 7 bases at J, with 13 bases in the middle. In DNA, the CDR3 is TGTGCCTGGAGCGGAGGGGAGAGCAACACCATATATTTT. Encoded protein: CAWSGGESNTIYF.

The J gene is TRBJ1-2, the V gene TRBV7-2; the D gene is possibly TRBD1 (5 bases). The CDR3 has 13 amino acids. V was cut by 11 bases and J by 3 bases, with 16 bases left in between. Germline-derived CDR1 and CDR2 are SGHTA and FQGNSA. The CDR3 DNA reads TGTGCCTCGCTACCCGTGGGGGACTATGGCTACACCTTC. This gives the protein CASLPVGDYGYTF.

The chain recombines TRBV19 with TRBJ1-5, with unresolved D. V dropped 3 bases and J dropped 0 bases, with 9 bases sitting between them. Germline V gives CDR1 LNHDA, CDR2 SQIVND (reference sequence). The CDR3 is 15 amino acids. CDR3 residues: CASSMIKDSNQPQHF. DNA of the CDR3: TGTGCCAGTAGTATGATCAAAGATAGCAATCAGCCCCAGCATTTT.

CDR3 nucleotides: TGCAGTGCTAGTACACTAGCGGGGGGGCTTGGGCAAGAGACCCAGTACTTC. Its translation: CSASTLAGGLGQETQYF. V is TRBV20-1 and J is TRBJ2-5, with 13 bases that match TRBD2. CDR1 and CDR2 from the germline V gene are DFQATT and SNEGSKA (reference sequence). Trimming took 3 bases from V and 2 from J; bases not matched to a gene: 9. The CDR3 is 17 amino acids.

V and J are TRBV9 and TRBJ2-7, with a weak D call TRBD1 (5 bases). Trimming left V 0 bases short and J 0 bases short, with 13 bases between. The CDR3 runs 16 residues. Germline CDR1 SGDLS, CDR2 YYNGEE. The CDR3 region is CASSVDDGALSYEQYF. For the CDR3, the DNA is TGTGCCAGCAGCGTAGACGATGGGGCGCTCTCCTACGAGCAGTACTTC.

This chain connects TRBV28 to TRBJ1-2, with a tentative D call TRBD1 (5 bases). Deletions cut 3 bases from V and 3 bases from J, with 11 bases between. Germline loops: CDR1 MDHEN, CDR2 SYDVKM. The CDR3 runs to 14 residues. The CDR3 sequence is CASSLPGSYYGYTF. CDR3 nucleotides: TGTGCCAGCAGTTTGCCAGGGTCATACTATGGCTACACCTTC.

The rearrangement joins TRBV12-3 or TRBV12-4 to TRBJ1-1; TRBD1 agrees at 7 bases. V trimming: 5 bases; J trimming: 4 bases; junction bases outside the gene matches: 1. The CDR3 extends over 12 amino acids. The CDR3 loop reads CASSRQGTEAFF. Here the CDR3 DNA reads TGTGCCAGCAGTCGACAGGGCACTGAAGCTTTCTTT.